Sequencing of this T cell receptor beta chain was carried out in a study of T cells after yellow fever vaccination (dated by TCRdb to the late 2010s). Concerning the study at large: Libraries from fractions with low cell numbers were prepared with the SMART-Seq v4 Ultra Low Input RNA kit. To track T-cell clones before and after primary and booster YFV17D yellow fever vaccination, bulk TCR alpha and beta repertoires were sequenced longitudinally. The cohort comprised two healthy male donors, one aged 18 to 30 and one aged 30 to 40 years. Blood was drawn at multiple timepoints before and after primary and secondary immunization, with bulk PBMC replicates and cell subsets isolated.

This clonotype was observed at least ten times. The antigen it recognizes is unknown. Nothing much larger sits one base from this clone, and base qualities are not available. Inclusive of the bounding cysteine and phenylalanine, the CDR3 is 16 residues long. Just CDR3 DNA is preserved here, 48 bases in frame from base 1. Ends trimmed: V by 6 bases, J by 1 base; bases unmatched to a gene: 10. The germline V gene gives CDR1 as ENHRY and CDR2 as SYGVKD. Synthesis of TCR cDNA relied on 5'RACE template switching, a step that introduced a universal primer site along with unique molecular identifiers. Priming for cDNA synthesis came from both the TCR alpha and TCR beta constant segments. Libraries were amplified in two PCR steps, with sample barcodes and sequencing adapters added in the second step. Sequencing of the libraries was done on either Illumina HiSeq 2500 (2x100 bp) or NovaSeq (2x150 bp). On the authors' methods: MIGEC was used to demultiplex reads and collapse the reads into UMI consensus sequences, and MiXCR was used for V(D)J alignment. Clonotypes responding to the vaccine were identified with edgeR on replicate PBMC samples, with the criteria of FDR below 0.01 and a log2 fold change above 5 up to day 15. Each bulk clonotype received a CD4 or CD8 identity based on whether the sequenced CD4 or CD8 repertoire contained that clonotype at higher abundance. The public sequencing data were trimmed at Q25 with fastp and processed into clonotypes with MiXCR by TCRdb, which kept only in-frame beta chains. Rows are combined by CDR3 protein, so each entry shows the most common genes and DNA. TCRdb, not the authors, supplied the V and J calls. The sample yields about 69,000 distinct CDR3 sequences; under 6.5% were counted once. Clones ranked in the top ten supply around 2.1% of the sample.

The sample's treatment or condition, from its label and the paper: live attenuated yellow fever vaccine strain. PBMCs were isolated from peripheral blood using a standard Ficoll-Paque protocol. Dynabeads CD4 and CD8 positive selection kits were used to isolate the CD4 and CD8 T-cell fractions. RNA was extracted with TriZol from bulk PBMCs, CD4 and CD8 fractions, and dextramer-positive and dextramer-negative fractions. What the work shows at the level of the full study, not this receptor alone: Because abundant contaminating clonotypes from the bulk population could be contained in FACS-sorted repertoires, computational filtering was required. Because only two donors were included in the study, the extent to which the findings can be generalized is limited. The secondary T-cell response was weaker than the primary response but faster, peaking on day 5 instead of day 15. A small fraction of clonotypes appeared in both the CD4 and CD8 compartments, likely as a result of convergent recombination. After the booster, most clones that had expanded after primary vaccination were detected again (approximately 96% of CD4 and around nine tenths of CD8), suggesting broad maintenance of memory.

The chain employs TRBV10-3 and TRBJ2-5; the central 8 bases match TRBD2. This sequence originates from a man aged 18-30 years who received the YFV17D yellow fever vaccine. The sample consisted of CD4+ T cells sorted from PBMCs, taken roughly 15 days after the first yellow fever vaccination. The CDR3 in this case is CAISGLAGGGQETQYF. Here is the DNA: TGTGCCATCAGCGGGCTAGCGGGCGGAGGCCAAGAGACCCAGTACTTC.